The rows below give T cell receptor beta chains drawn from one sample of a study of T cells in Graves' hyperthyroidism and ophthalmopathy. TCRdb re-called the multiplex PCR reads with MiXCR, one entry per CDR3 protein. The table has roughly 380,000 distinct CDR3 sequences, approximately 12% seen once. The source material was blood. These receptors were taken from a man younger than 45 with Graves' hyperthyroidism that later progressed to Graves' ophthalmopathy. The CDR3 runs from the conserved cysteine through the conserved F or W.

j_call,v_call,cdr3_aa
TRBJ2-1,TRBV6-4,CASSDRNRGRDEQFF
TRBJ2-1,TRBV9,CASSVVAGWANEQFF
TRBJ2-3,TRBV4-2,CASSPKRGSTDTQYF
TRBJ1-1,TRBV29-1,CSVEVRRQANTEAFF
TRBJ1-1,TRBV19,CASENSLNTEAFF
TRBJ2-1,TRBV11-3,CASRARLAGGHEQFF
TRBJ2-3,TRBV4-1,CASSRPGLGTDTQYF
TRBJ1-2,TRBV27,CASSLSVDLPGGYTF
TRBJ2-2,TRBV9,CASSVVQPGGLAGPDGELFF
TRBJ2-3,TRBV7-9,CASSLGKNTDTQYF
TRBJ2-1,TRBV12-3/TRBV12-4,CASRGVYGGAKDEQFF
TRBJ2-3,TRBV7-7,CASSIGLAGLDTQYF
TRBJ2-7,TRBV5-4,CASSPKDRVNEQYF
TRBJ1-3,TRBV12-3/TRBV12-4,CASNQGSGNTIYF
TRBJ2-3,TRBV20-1,CSARGEGRGALLDTQYF
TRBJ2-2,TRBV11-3,CASSLRGHGELFF
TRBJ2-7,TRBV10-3,CAISEFSAYEQYF
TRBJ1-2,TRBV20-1,CSAPTGSSPVPYGYTF
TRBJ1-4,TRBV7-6,CASSFGRDRNEKLFF
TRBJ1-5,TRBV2,CASSTGQVNQPQHF
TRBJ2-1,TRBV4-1,CASSQGPASGGAEQFF
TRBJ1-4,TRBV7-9,CASSHYPGVANEKLFF
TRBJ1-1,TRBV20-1,CSARAGENTEAFF
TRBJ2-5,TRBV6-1,CASNRGRGGTQYF
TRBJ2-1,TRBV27,CASSLHKTGLNEQFF
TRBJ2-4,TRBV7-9,CASSSGQGKNIQYF
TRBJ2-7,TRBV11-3,CASSLVGQWYEQYF
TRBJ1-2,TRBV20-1,CSASPRGTRGYTF
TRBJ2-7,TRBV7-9,CASSSGRWPLYEQYF
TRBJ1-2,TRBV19,CASTPVDRDYGYTF
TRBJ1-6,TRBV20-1,CSAREGGSYNSPLHF
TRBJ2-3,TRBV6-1,CASTSSAGLGATQYF
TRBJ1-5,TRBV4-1,CASSLGDREDQPQHF
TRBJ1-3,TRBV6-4,CASSDRGRWSGNTIYF
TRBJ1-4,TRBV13,CASSHGTVDEKLFF
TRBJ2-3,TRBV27,CASSLNRLTDTQYF
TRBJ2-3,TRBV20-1,CSAPGLAGDTQYF
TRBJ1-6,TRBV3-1,CASSQDRDRDNSPLHF
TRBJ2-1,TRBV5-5,CASSLAWSSYDEQFF
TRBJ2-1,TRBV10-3,CAIKQSGDDEQFF